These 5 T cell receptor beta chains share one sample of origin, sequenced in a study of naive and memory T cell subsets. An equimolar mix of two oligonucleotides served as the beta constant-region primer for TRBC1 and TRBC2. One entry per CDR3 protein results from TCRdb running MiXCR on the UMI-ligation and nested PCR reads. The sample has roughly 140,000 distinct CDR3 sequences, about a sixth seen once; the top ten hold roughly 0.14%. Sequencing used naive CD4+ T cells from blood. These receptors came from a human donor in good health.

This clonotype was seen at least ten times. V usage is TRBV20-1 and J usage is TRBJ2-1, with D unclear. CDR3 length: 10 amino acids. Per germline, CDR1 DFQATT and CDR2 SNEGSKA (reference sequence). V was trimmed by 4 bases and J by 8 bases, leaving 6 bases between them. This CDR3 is CSAILYEQFF. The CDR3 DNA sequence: TGCAGTGCTATACTCTATGAGCAGTTCTTC.

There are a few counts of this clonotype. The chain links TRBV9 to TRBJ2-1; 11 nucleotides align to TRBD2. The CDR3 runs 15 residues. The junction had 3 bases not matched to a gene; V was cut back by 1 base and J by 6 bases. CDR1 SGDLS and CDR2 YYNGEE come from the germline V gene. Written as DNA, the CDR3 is TGTGCCAGCAGCGTACGTCTAGCGGGAGGCAATGAGCAGTTCTTC. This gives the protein CASSVRLAGGNEQFF.

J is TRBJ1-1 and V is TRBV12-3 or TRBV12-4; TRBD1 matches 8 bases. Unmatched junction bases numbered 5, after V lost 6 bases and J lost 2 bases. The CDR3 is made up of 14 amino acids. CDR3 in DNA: TGTGCCAGCAGCTCGGGACAGGTCAACACTGAAGCTTTCTTT. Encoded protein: CASSSGQVNTEAFF.

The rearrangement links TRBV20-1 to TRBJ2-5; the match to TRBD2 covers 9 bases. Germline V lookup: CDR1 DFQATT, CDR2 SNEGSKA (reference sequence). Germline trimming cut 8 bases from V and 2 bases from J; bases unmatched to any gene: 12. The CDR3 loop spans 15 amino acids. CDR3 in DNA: TGCAGTCACCAGGAGCTAGCGGGACTGCAAGAGACCCAGTACTTC. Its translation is CSHQELAGLQETQYF.

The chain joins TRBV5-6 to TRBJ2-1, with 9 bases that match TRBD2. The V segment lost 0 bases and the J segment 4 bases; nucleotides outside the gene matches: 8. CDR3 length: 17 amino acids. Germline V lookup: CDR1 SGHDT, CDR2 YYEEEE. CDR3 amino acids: CASSLGTSDRVYNEQFF. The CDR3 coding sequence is TGTGCCAGCAGCTTGGGGACTAGCGACAGGGTGTACAATGAGCAGTTCTTC.